This TCR beta chain stems from a study of T cells in Graves' hyperthyroidism and ophthalmopathy. Study observations and caveats: Most thyroid clonotypes that were expanded above 0.001 also turned up in blood.

V was shortened by 4 bases and J by 7 bases, with 28 bases between the two germline ends. Germline V CDR1 and CDR2: SQVTM, ANQGSEA. The CDR3 extends over 17 amino acids. Amplification of TCR beta CDR3 regions was performed using RNA transcripts as template. Researchers ran a first-round RT-PCR on the TCR CDR3 using the HTBI primer set. TCRdb fed the multiplex PCR reads into MiXCR, producing one record per CDR3 protein. Among under 800,000 distinct CDR3 sequences listed, around 13% were seen once. As to this clonotype: Its antigen is not identified.

Sample: blood. The receptor was isolated from a woman in her late teens or twenties with Graves' hyperthyroidism. The rearrangement uses TRBV29-1 and TRBJ1-1, with TRBD1 as a possible D gene (6 bases). The DNA for the CDR3 is TGCAGCGTTGGAAGGACGAAGGGGTACCTGGGACACGGTGAAGCTTTCTTT. Translated: CSVGRTKGYLGHGEAFF.